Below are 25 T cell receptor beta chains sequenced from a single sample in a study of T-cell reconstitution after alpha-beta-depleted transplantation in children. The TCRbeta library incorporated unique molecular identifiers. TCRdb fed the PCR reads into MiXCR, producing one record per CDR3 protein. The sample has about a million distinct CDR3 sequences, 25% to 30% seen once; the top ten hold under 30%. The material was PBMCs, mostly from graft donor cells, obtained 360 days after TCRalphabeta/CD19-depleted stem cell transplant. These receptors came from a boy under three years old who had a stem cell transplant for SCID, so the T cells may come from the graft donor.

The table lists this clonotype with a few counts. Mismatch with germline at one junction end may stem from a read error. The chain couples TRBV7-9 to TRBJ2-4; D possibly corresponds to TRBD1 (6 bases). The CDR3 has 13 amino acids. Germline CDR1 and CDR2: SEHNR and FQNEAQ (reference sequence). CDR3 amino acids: CASSLVTPGHENF. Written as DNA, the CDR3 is TGTGCCAGCAGCCTAGTCACTCCGGGACACGAAAACTTC.

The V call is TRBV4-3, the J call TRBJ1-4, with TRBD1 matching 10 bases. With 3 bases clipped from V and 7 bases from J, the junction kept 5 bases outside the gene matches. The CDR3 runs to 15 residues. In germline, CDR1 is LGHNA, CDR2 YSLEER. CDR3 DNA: TGCGCCAGCAGCCAGGACAGGGGGTGTATTGAAAAACTGTTTTTT. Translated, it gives CASSQDRGCIEKLFF.

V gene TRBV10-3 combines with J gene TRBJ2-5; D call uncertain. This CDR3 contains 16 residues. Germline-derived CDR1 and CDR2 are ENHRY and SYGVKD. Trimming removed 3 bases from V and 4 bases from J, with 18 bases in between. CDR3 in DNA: TGTGCCATCAGTGATCACTCCGGCCCTTGGAGAGAGACCCAGTACTTC. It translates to CAISDHSGPWRETQYF.

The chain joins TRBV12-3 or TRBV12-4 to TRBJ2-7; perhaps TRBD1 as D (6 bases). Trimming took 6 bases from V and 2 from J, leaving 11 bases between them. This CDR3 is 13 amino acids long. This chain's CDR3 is CASSTGSPYEQYF. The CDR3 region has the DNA TGTGCCAGCAGCACAGGGAGCCCCTACGAGCAGTACTTC.

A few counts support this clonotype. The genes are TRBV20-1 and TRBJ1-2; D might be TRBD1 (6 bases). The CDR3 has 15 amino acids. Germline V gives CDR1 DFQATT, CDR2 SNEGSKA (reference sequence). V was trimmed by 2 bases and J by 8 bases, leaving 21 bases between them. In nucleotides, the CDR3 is TGCAGTGCTAGAAAGTCGGGACACCTGAGGAGCGGCTACACCTTC. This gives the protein CSARKSGHLRSGYTF.

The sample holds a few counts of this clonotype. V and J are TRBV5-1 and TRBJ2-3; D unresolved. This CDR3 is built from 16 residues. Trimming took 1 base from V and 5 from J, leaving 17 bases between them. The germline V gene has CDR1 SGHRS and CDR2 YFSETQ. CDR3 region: CASSLNSNPIKDTQYF. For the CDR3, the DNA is TGCGCCAGCAGCTTGAATTCGAACCCCATCAAAGATACGCAGTATTTT.

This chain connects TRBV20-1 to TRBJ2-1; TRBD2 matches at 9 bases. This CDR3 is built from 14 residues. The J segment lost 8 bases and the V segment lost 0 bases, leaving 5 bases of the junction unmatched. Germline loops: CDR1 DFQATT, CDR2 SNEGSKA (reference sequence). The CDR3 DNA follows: TGCAGTGCTAGAGATGGGGGACTAGCACATGAGCAGTTCTTC. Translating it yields CSARDGGLAHEQFF.

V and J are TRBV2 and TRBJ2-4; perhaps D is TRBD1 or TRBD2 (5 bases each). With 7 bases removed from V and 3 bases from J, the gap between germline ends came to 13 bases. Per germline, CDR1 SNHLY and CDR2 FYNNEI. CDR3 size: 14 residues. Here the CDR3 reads CASINRGYKNIQYF. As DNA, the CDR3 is TGTGCCAGCATTAACCGGGGCTACAAAAACATTCAGTACTTC.

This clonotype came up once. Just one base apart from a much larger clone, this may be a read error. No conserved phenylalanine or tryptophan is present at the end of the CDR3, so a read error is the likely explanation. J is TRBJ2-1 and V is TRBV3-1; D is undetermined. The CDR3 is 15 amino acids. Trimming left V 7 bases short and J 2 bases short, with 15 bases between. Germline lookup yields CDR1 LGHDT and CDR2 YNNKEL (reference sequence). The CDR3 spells CASTSVDRAYNEQFY. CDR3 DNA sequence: TGTGCCAGCACCTCTGTGGACCGAGCCTACAATGAGCAGTTCTAC.

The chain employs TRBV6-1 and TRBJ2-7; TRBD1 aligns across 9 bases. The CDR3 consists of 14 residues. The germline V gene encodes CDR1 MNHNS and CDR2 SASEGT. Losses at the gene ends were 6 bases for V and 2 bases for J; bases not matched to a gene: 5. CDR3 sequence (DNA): TGTGCCAGCAGACGACAGGGGGTAACCTACGAGCAGTACTTC. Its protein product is CASRRQGVTYEQYF.

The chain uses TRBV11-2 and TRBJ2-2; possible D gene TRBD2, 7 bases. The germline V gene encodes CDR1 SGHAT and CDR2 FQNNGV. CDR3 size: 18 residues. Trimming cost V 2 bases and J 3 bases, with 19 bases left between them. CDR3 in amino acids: CASSLITRGAEYTGELFF. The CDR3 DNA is TGTGCCAGCAGCTTAATTACTCGGGGGGCGGAGTACACCGGGGAGCTGTTTTTT.

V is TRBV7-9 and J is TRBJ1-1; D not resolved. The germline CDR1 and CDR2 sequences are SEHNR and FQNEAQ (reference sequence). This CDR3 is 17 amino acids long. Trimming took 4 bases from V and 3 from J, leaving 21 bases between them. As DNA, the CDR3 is TGTGCCAGCAGCTCCGACTCCCGACACAGAGAAGACACTGAAGCTTTCTTT. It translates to CASSSDSRHREDTEAFF.

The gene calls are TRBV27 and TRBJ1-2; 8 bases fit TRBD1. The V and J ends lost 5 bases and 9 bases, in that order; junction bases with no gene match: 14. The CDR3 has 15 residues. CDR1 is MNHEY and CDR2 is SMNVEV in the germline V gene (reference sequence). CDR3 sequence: CASSPWTGKVKRYTF. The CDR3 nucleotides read TGTGCCAGCAGTCCCTGGACAGGGAAAGTAAAGCGCTACACCTTC.

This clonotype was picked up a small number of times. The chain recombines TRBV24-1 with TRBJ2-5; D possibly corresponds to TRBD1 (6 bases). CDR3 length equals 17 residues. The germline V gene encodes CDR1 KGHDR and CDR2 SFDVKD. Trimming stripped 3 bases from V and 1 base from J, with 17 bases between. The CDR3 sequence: CATSDPRTENIQETQYF. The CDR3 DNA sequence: TGTGCCACCAGTGATCCGCGGACAGAGAATATCCAAGAGACCCAGTACTTC.

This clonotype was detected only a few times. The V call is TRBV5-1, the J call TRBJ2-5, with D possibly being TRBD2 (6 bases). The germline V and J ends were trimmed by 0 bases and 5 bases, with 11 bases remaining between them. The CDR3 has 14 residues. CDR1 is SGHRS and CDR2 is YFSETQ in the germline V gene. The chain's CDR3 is CASSLDWGDETQYF. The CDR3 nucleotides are TGCGCCAGCAGCTTGGATTGGGGGGATGAGACCCAGTACTTC.

In nucleotides, the CDR3 is TGCGCCAGCAGCCAAGGGACAGGGAGAGGATACAATGAGCAGTTCTTC. Translation gives CASSQGTGRGYNEQFF. This sequence joins TRBV4-3 and TRBJ2-1; 8 bases fit TRBD1. Germline V gene data show CDR1 as LGHNA and CDR2 as YSLEER. V was pared by 1 base and J by 4 bases, with 6 bases of the junction left unmatched. This CDR3 is 16 amino acids long.

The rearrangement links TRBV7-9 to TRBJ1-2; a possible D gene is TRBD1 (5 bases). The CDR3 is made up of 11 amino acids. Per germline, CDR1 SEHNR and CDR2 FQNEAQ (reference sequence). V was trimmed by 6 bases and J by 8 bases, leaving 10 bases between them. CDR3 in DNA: TGTGCCAGCAGTGGGGGGAAGGGCTACACCTTC. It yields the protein CASSGGKGYTF.

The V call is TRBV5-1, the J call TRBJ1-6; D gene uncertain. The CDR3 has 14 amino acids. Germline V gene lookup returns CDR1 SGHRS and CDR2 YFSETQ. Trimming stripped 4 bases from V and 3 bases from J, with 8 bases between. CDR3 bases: TGCGCCAGCAGCATTTGGGGCTATAATTCACCCCTCCACTTT. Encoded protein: CASSIWGYNSPLHF.

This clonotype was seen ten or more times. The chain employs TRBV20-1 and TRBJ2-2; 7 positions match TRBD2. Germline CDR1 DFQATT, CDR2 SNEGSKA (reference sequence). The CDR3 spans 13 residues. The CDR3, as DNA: TGCAGCGCCCGGGGGGTTAACACCGGGGAGCTGTTTTTT. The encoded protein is CSARGVNTGELFF.

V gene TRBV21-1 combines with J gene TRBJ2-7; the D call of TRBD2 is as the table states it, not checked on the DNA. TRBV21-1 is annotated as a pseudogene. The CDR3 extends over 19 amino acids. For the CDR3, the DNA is TGTGCCAGCAGAGGAGAGTGGCAATGGGACTCCAACAGCTCCTACGAGCAGTACTTC. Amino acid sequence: CASRGEWQWDSNSSYEQYF.

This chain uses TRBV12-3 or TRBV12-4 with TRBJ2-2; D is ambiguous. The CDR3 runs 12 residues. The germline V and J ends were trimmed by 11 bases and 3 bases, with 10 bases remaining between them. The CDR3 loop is CAFRAHTGELFF. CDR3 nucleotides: TGTGCCTTCCGGGCCCACACCGGGGAGCTGTTTTTT.

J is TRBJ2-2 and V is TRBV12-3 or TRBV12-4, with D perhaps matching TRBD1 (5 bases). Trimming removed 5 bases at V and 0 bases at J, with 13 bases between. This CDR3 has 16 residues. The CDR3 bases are TGTGCCAGCAGTCCCCGTTCAGGGCCGAACACCGGGGAGCTGTTTTTT. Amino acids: CASSPRSGPNTGELFF.

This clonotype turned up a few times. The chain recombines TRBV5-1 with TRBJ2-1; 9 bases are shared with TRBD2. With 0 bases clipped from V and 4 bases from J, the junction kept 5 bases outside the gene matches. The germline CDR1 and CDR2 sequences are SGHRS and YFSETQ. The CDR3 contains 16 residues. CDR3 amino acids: CASSLAGGGGYNEQFF. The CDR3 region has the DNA TGCGCCAGCAGCTTGGCAGGCGGGGGGGGATACAATGAGCAGTTCTTC.

The CDR3 region is CASSQRTGQFNYGYTF. Here the CDR3 DNA reads TGCGCCAGCAGCCAACGAACAGGGCAATTTAACTATGGCTACACCTTC. The V call is TRBV4-1, the J call TRBJ1-2; perhaps TRBD1 as D (6 bases). Between the trimmed V and J ends, which lost 2 bases and 1 base, there was a span of 14 bases. The length of the CDR3 is 16 residues. Per the germline V gene, CDR1 is MGHRA and CDR2 is YSYEKL.

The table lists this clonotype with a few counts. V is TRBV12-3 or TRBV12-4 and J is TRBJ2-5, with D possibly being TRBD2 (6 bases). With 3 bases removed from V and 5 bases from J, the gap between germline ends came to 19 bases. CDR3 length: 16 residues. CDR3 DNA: TGTGCCAGCAGTTTTAGCCTAGCGCGAGGAGTGGAGACCCAGTACTTC. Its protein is CASSFSLARGVETQYF.